The rows below give T cell receptor beta chains drawn from one sample of a study of patients and donors after allogeneic stem cell transplantation. TCRdb re-called the RT-PCR reads with MiXCR, one entry per CDR3 protein. The table has more than 150,000 distinct CDR3 sequences, about 24% seen once. The sequenced sample was blood, either unsorted or a sorted T cell fraction (not recorded which). The receptors were sampled from a human donor who was either an allogeneic HSCT recipient or a stem cell or donor lymphocyte infusion donor (not recorded which). It is not recorded whose cells these are; they may come from a transplant donor. CDR3s include the opening cysteine and the closing phenylalanine or tryptophan. D genes are given only for firm matches. Clone size is stated in some rows and not others, as once, few, many or a class when expanded.

j_gene | abundance | d_gene | v_gene | len | CDR3aa | CDR3nt
TRBJ2-1 | NA | NA | TRBV7-2 | 13 | CASSLHAVNEQFF | TGTGCCAGCAGCTTACACGCCGTCAATGAGCAGTTCTTC
TRBJ2-2 | few | NA | TRBV27 | 13 | CASSLSTTGELFF | TGTGCCAGCAGTTTATCAACCACCGGGGAGCTGTTTTTT
TRBJ1-1 | NA | NA | TRBV7-9 | 15 | CASSSYREVNTEAFF | TGTGCCAGCAGCTCTTACAGGGAGGTGAACACTGAAGCTTTCTTT
TRBJ2-7 | once | NA | TRBV5-6 | 12 | CASSVGTFEQYF | TGTGCCAGCAGCGTCGGGACATTCGAGCAGTACTTC
TRBJ2-7 | once | NA | TRBV10-3 | 16 | CAISEFGRKVLYEQYF | TGTGCCATCAGTGAATTTGGGAGGAAGGTGCTCTACGAGCAGTACTTC
TRBJ1-2 | NA | TRBD1 | TRBV10-3 | 14 | CAISPTGEGYGYTF | TGTGCCATCAGCCCGACAGGGGAGGGCTATGGCTACACCTTC
TRBJ1-1 | NA | NA | TRBV25-1 | 13 | CASSELMNTEAFF | TGTGCCAGCAGTGAATTAATGAACACTGAAGCTTTCTTT
TRBJ2-1 | NA | TRBD2 | TRBV7-3 | 18 | CASSLSSLGLAGGSEQFF | TGTGCCAGCAGCTTAAGTAGCCTGGGACTAGCGGGAGGATCCGAGCAGTTCTTC
TRBJ2-4 | NA | TRBD2 | TRBV4-1 | 16 | CASSQPGLGAKNIQYF | TGCGCCAGCAGCCAACCGGGACTAGGAGCCAAAAACATTCAGTACTTC
TRBJ2-1 | NA | TRBD2 | TRBV7-9 | 18 | CASSPLRAQRGIYNEQFF | TGTGCCAGCAGCCCCCTCCGAGCCCAGCGGGGGATCTACAATGAGCAGTTCTTC
TRBJ2-7 | few | NA | TRBV10-3 | 10 | CAGGTYEQYF | TGTGCGGGCGGAACCTACGAGCAGTACTTC
TRBJ2-3 | few | NA | TRBV27 | 14 | CASSSIGGTDTQYF | TGTGCCAGCAGTTCAATCGGGGGAACAGATACGCAGTATTTT
TRBJ2-7 | NA | NA | TRBV7-9 | 13 | CASSLNTLYEQYF | TGTGCCAGCAGCTTAAACACCCTTTACGAGCAGTACTTC
TRBJ2-2 | NA | NA | TRBV7-2 | 16 | CASSLGRVSNTGELFF | TGTGCCAGCAGCTTAGGGCGGGTGTCGAACACCGGGGAGCTGTTTTTT
TRBJ1-2 | NA | NA | TRBV18 | 14 | CASSPPWRGQSYTF | TGTGCCAGCTCACCACCGTGGAGGGGTCAAAGCTACACCTTC
TRBJ1-3 | few | NA | TRBV18 | 15 | CASSPSGPSGNTIYF | TGTGCCAGCTCACCATCGGGGCCCTCTGGAAACACCATATATTTT
TRBJ2-2 | few | NA | TRBV29-1 | 13 | CSVVAANTGELFF | TGCAGCGTTGTAGCGGCCAACACCGGGGAGCTGTTTTTT
TRBJ2-7 | NA | NA | TRBV5-1 | 19 | CASSLVSGLLTSRGYEQYF | TGCGCCAGCAGCTTGGTAAGCGGTCTACTTACCTCTCGGGGCTACGAGCAGTACTTC
TRBJ2-1 | NA | NA | TRBV21-1 | 13 | CASSKHASDEQFF | TGTGCCAGCAGCAAACACGCGTCGGATGAGCAGTTCTTC
TRBJ2-7 | NA | NA | TRBV5-6 | 15 | CASSLLDFLGYEQYF | TGTGCCAGCAGCTTGTTAGATTTCTTAGGGTACGAGCAGTACTTC
TRBJ2-7 | NA | TRBD1 | TRBV27 | 15 | CASSSNRGLLAEQYF | TGTGCCAGCAGCTCTAACAGGGGGCTACTCGCCGAGCAGTACTTC
TRBJ2-3 | NA | NA | TRBV5-1 | 15 | CASSLEAGGTDTQYF | TGCGCCAGCAGCTTGGAAGCAGGAGGCACAGATACGCAGTATTTT
TRBJ1-1 | NA | NA | TRBV18 | 15 | CASSPGSDLNTEAFF | TGTGCCAGCTCACCGGGCAGCGACTTGAACACTGAAGCTTTCTTT
TRBJ1-5 | few | NA | TRBV7-2 | 14 | CASSMDVSNQPQHF | TGTGCCAGCAGCATGGACGTTAGCAATCAGCCCCAGCATTTT
TRBJ1-4 | many | NA | TRBV29-1 | 15 | CSVGAVAGNNEKLFF | TGCAGCGTTGGGGCCGTAGCAGGGAATAATGAAAAACTGTTTTTT
TRBJ1-1 | NA | NA | TRBV6-5 | 14 | CASSYETGMTEAFF | TGTGCCAGCAGTTACGAAACAGGGATGACTGAAGCTTTCTTT
TRBJ2-5 | NA | NA | TRBV12-3/TRBV12-4 | 14 | CASGATGYQETQYF | TGTGCCAGCGGAGCCACAGGGTACCAAGAGACCCAGTACTTC
TRBJ1-1 | NA | NA | TRBV12-3/TRBV12-4 | 19 | CASSLPRDGSRGENTEAFF | TGTGCCAGCAGTTTACCTCGGGACGGCTCTCGAGGGGAGAACACTGAAGCTTTCTTT
TRBJ2-7 | NA | NA | TRBV4-1 | 16 | CASSQVIRGPPYEQYF | TGCGCCAGCAGCCAAGTCATCAGGGGCCCACCCTACGAGCAGTACTTC
TRBJ2-5 | NA | NA | TRBV9 | 14 | CASSLKGDTETQYF | TGTGCCAGCAGCCTTAAGGGAGACACAGAGACCCAGTACTTC
TRBJ2-7 | NA | TRBD2 | TRBV5-1 | 18 | CASSLHSRTSGGSYEQYF | TGCGCCAGCAGCTTGCACAGTAGGACTAGCGGGGGATCCTACGAGCAGTACTTC
TRBJ2-5 | NA | TRBD2 | TRBV24-1 | 18 | CATSDTIGTSGRRETQYF | TGTGCCACCAGTGACACAATCGGGACTAGCGGGAGAAGAGAGACCCAGTACTTC
TRBJ1-5 | NA | NA | TRBV12-3/TRBV12-4 | 16 | CASSPGGFSSNQPQHF | TGTGCCAGCAGCCCCGGGGGATTTTCAAGCAATCAGCCCCAGCATTTT
TRBJ1-2 | NA | NA | TRBV20-1 | 11 | CSASGNYGYTF | TGCAGTGCTAGCGGCAACTATGGCTACACCTTC
TRBJ2-7 | few | TRBD2 | TRBV29-1 | 15 | CSVVRVSGSIDEQYF | TGCAGCGTTGTTCGTGTCAGCGGGAGTATCGACGAGCAGTACTTC
TRBJ2-1 | NA | NA | TRBV7-2 | 12 | CASSLRSNEQFF | TGTGCCAGCAGCCTACGGAGCAATGAGCAGTTCTTC
TRBJ1-6 | few | NA | TRBV3-1 | 14 | CASSRDVSGSPLHF | TGTGCCAGCAGTCGGGACGTTTCTGGTTCACCCCTCCACTTT
TRBJ1-1 | few | NA | TRBV2 | 14 | CASILDRVNTEAFF | TGTGCCAGCATCCTGGACAGAGTGAACACTGAAGCTTTCTTT
TRBJ2-7 | NA | NA | TRBV5-5 | 15 | CASSLVSGGPDEQYF | TGTGCCAGCAGCTTGGTATCTGGGGGCCCCGACGAGCAGTACTTC
TRBJ2-3 | NA | NA | TRBV21-1 | 15 | CASSSPPSSTDTQYF | TGTGCCAGCAGCTCCCCCCCCTCGAGCACAGATACGCAGTATTTT
TRBJ2-1 | NA | TRBD2 | TRBV3-1 | 20 | CASSQEDPGLAGGSYNEQFF | TGTGCCAGCAGCCAAGAGGATCCGGGACTAGCGGGGGGATCCTACAATGAGCAGTTCTTC
TRBJ2-1 | NA | NA | TRBV5-1 | 17 | CASSLDPRAGHNYEQFF | TGCGCCAGCAGCTTGGATCCGAGGGCAGGGCATAATTATGAGCAGTTCTTC
TRBJ2-2 | few | TRBD1 | TRBV27 | 15 | CASSFTTGVDGELFF | TGTGCCAGCAGTTTTACGACAGGGGTGGACGGGGAGCTGTTTTTT
TRBJ1-1 | few | NA | TRBV12-5 | 15 | CASGSGTSLNTEAFF | TGTGCTAGTGGTTCTGGGACATCCTTGAACACTGAAGCTTTCTTT
TRBJ1-1 | few | NA | TRBV7-3 | 14 | CASSLSPSNTEAFF | TGTGCCAGCAGCTTAAGCCCATCGAACACTGAAGCTTTCTTT